This TCR beta chain was identified during a study of T-cell reconstitution after alpha-beta-depleted transplantation in children. The study, taken as a whole, reports: Several hundred expanded graft clones reportedly gave rise to the alpha-beta T cells present about two months after transplant. Counts and diversity of T cells one year after transplant came mostly from newly produced T cells.

This CDR3 is built from 13 residues. Germline V gene lookup returns CDR1 DFQATT and CDR2 SNEGSKA (reference sequence). The V end lost 5 bases, the J end lost 3 bases, and 14 bases lay between the germline ends. This clonotype was found many times. What it binds is not known. Unique molecular identifiers were built into the TCRbeta library. One entry per CDR3 protein, called by TCRdb with MiXCR from the PCR reads. In the table there are hundreds of thousands of distinct CDR3 sequences, approximately 10% of which are singletons. The source is a child younger than two with acute myeloid leukemia, due to receive a stem cell transplant. The sequencing used PBMCs, collected before TCRalphabeta/CD19-depleted stem cell transplant. The chain recombines TRBV20-1 with TRBJ2-7; D might be TRBD2 (6 bases). CDR3 in amino acids: CSAQGTSHYEQYF. The CDR3 bases are TGCAGTGCTCAGGGTACTAGCCACTACGAGCAGTACTTC.